The 28 T cell receptor beta chains listed next were all sequenced from one sample in a study of cytomegalovirus exposure and HLA in healthy donors. PCR employed 60 Vbeta and 13 Jbeta primers. Clones were sequenced by immunoSEQ multiplex PCR, and TCRdb holds only the in-frame ones, with some missing. The sample shows 150,000 or so clones, 70% to 90% of them seen only once. The sample comprised PBMCs. The source of these receptors is a middle-aged woman in good health and CMV-seropositive.

The V call is TRBV6-6, the J call TRBJ2-3; possibly TRBD2 for D (5 bases). The CDR3 covers 16 residues. Trimming cost V 4 bases and J 3 bases, with 17 bases left between them. Germline V gives CDR1 MNHNY, CDR2 SVGAGI (reference sequence). CDR3 sequence reads: CASSSLIGVRTDTQYF. The CDR3 DNA reads as TGTGCCAGCAGTTCCCTAATCGGGGTCAGGACAGATACGCAGTATTTT.

This clone was recorded once. The chain carries TRBV14 and TRBJ1-2; the match to TRBD1 covers 8 bases. CDR1 SGHDN and CDR2 FVKESK come from the germline V gene. Germline trimming cut 4 bases from V and 6 bases from J; bases unmatched to any gene: 7. The CDR3 consists of 14 residues. As DNA, the CDR3 is TGTGCCAGCAGCCCAAACAGGGGGTCACATGGCTACACCTTC. Encoded protein: CASSPNRGSHGYTF. Full variable domain (rest looked up from reference TRBV14 and TRBJ1-2): EAGVTQFPSHSVIEKGQTVTLRCDPISGHDNLYWYRRVMGKEIKFLLHFVKESKQDESGMPNNRFLAERTGGTYSTLKVQPAELEDSGVYFCASSPNRGSHGYTFGSGTRLTVV.

The chain has TRBV29-1 and TRBJ2-7, with 9 bases identical to TRBD2. CDR1 is SQVTM, CDR2 ANQGSEA, per germline. CDR3 length equals 12 residues. The V and J ends lost 7 bases and 7 bases, in that order; junction bases with no gene match: 8. CDR3 residues: CSATSGVGEQYF. CDR3 coding DNA: TGCAGCGCGACTAGCGGCGTGGGGGAGCAGTACTTC.

This clone was seen only a few times. The V and J genes are TRBV4-1 and TRBJ2-1; 16 nucleotides align to TRBD2. The CDR3 consists of 17 residues. Germline loops: CDR1 MGHRA, CDR2 YSYEKL. V lost 4 bases to trimming and J lost 3 bases; unmatched junction nucleotides: 3. As DNA, the CDR3 is TGCGCCAGCAGCCCGGGGACTAGCGGGAGGGGCTACAATGAGCAGTTCTTC. Protein product: CASSPGTSGRGYNEQFF.

The rearrangement joins TRBV28 to TRBJ1-2, with D perhaps matching TRBD1 (6 bases). With 7 bases removed from V and 2 bases from J, the gap between germline ends came to 14 bases. Germline V lookup: CDR1 MDHEN, CDR2 SYDVKM. The CDR3 extends over 14 amino acids. CDR3 coding DNA: TGTGCCAGCACCAAAGGGGGACAAAACTATGGCTACACCTTC. It codes for CASTKGGQNYGYTF.

The chain uses TRBV6-1 and TRBJ2-1; possible D gene TRBD2, 6 bases. CDR3 length: 17 residues. Germline V gene sequence: CDR1 MNHNS, CDR2 SASEGT. Trimming pared 1 base from V and 2 bases from J, leaving 15 bases between. This chain's CDR3 is CASSEERGLHPYNEQFF. CDR3 sequence (DNA): TGTGCCAGCAGTGAAGAAAGGGGACTCCATCCCTACAATGAGCAGTTCTTC.

The chain couples TRBV29-1 to TRBJ2-2; 10 nucleotides align to TRBD1. The V and J ends lost 4 bases and 2 bases, in that order; junction bases with no gene match: 4. The CDR3 extends over 15 amino acids. Germline V gene data show CDR1 as SQVTM and CDR2 as ANQGSEA. The CDR3, as DNA: TGCAGCGTTGGGGGACAGGGGTTAAACACCGGGGAGCTGTTTTTT. Its protein product is CSVGGQGLNTGELFF.

This clone was detected a few times. This may stem from a read error, because a much larger clone lies one nucleotide away. This chain connects TRBV5-4 to TRBJ1-1; D not certain. V was trimmed by 4 bases and J by 11 bases, leaving 15 bases between them. This CDR3 spans 12 amino acids. Germline V gene data show CDR1 as SGHNT and CDR2 as YYREEE (reference sequence). Written as DNA, the CDR3 is TGTGCCAGCAGCGCTGGACTTCAGGTGGCTTTCTTT. It specifies CASSAGLQVAFF.

This rearrangement joins TRBV7-9 to TRBJ2-5, with D tentatively TRBD2 (5 bases). Germline assignment: CDR1 SEHNR and CDR2 FQNEAQ (reference sequence). This CDR3 spans 17 amino acids. V lost 0 bases and J 5 bases, leaving 19 bases between the germline ends. Written as DNA, the CDR3 is TGTGCCAGCAGCTTAGCTGGTTCCGGGAATGTGGGGGAGACCCAGTACTTC. This sequence encodes CASSLAGSGNVGETQYF. Combining the CDR3 with reference TRBV7-9 and TRBJ2-5 gives the whole variable domain DTGVSQNPRHKITKRGQNVTFRCDPISEHNRLYWYRQTLGQGPEFLTYFQNEAQLEKSRLLSDRFSAERPKGSFSTLEIQRTEQGDSAMYLCASSLAGSGNVGETQYFGPGTRLLVL.

The chain combines TRBV5-1 with TRBJ2-3, with 9 bases fitting TRBD2. CDR3 length equals 19 residues. Germline trimming cut 7 bases from V and 0 bases from J; bases unmatched to any gene: 18. Germline assignment: CDR1 SGHRS and CDR2 YFSETQ. The CDR3 is CASSDLALAGQTSTDTQYF. CDR3 DNA sequence: TGCGCCAGCTCCGATTTGGCACTAGCGGGCCAGACCAGCACAGATACGCAGTATTTT.

The rearrangement uses TRBV6-6 and TRBJ2-7, with 8 bases matching TRBD1. Germline values: CDR1 MNHNY, CDR2 SVGAGI (reference sequence). Trimming removed 2 bases from V and 4 bases from J; junction bases left unmatched: 1. CDR3 size: 13 residues. The DNA for the CDR3 is TGTGCCAGCAGTTACGACAGGGGTTACGAGCAGTACTTC. It encodes CASSYDRGYEQYF.

This clone was found a few times. The rearrangement joins TRBV7-9 to TRBJ1-1, with a tentative D call TRBD1 (5 bases). The CDR3 loop spans 15 amino acids. V lost 5 bases and J lost 2, with 15 bases in between. Germline V gene data show CDR1 as SEHNR and CDR2 as FQNEAQ (reference sequence). The CDR3 protein is CASSTRTLSNTEAFF. The CDR3 bases are TGTGCCAGCAGCACACGGACACTATCTAACACTGAAGCTTTCTTT. Drawing the rest from reference TRBV7-9 and TRBJ1-1, the complete variable domain is DTGVSQNPRHKITKRGQNVTFRCDPISEHNRLYWYRQTLGQGPEFLTYFQNEAQLEKSRLLSDRFSAERPKGSFSTLEIQRTEQGDSAMYLCASSTRTLSNTEAFFGQGTRLTVV.

The V and J genes are TRBV18 and TRBJ2-5; 12 nucleotides line up with TRBD1. TRBJ2-7 matches the DNA end more closely, so the J call is doubtful. This CDR3 contains 16 residues. CDR1 is KGHSH, CDR2 LQKENI, per germline. CDR3 nucleotide sequence: TGTGCCAGCTCACCCCTCCCCGGGACAGGGGGCGACGAGCAGTACTTC. Translated, it gives CASSPLPGTGGDEQYF.

This rearrangement joins TRBV29-1 to TRBJ1-1; D not resolved. The germline V gene encodes CDR1 SQVTM and CDR2 ANQGSEA. The CDR3 spans 12 residues. V was cut by 3 bases and J by 11 bases, with 16 bases left in between. The CDR3: CSVDRPTTGAFF. In DNA form, the CDR3 reads TGCAGCGTTGATAGACCTACCACGGGGGCTTTCTTT.

The chain combines TRBV19 with TRBJ2-4; 13 bases are a match to TRBD2. This CDR3 is 17 amino acids long. Germline CDR1 and CDR2: LNHDA and SQIVND (reference sequence). The ends lost 6 bases at V and 0 bases at J; junction bases unmatched: 5. The CDR3 DNA reads as TGTGCCAGTAGACCGGGACTAGCGGGATTAGCCAAAAACATTCAGTACTTC. This codes for CASRPGLAGLAKNIQYF.

The chain is built from TRBV28 and TRBJ2-7, with 11 positions matching TRBD1. J lost 1 base, V lost 5 bases, and 4 bases had no gene match. Germline loops: CDR1 MDHEN, CDR2 SYDVKM. CDR3 length: 15 residues. The CDR3 DNA reads as TGTGCCAGCAGTCGCGGACAGGGGGCATCCTACGAGCAGTACTTC. This translates into CASSRGQGASYEQYF.

The rearrangement uses TRBV10-2 and TRBJ1-1; D may be TRBD1 (5 bases). The V gene lost 7 bases and the J gene lost 1 base, with 10 bases spanning the gap. This CDR3 is built from 13 residues. Germline V gene lookup returns CDR1 WSHSY and CDR2 SAAADI. CDR3 in DNA: TGCGCCAGCATGCAGGGTCGGAACACTGAAGCTTTCTTT. This translates into CASMQGRNTEAFF.

In its sample, this clone was seen once. The V and J genes are TRBV15 and TRBJ2-1; perhaps TRBD1 as D (6 bases). The V end lost 3 bases, the J end lost 3 bases, and 12 bases lay between the germline ends. This CDR3 is built from 15 residues. Germline V CDR1 and CDR2: LNHNV, YYDKDF (reference sequence). The CDR3 sequence: CATSSHEGVYNEQFF. In DNA form, the CDR3 reads TGTGCCACCAGCAGCCACGAGGGGGTCTACAATGAGCAGTTCTTC.

This clone was seen more than once but under ten times. The rearrangement uses TRBV10-2 and TRBJ2-1; 10 bases are a match to TRBD2. The CDR3 length is 15 residues. V shed 4 bases and J 10 bases; nucleotides not matched to a gene: 10. Germline lookup yields CDR1 WSHSY and CDR2 SAAADI. The CDR3 is CASSVHLAGGQEQFF. The CDR3 DNA is TGCGCCAGCAGTGTCCACTTAGCGGGAGGACAAGAGCAGTTCTTC.

The chain uses TRBV10-1 and TRBJ2-1; D remains ambiguous. In germline, CDR1 is WNHNN, CDR2 SYGVQD (reference sequence). Trimming shortened V by 4 bases and J by 6 bases, and 10 bases separated the two germline ends. The CDR3 contains 13 residues. The CDR3 here is CASSVKAVNEQFF. The CDR3 nucleotides are TGCGCCAGCAGTGTAAAAGCCGTCAATGAGCAGTTCTTC.

J is TRBJ2-1 and V is TRBV7-9; 8 bases fit TRBD1. Trimming took 5 bases from V and 4 from J; bases not matched to a gene: 4. CDR1 and CDR2 (germline): SEHNR, FQNEAQ (reference sequence). The CDR3 contains 14 residues. The CDR3 loop reads CASSPRQGYNEQFF. The CDR3 DNA is TGTGCCAGCAGCCCCCGACAGGGGTACAATGAGCAGTTCTTC.

The J gene is TRBJ2-5, the V gene TRBV28; 9 bases agree with TRBD1. The CDR3 has 15 amino acids. Germline trimming cut 4 bases from V and 5 bases from J; bases unmatched to any gene: 8. Germline loops: CDR1 MDHEN, CDR2 SYDVKM. Here the CDR3 reads CASSWGQGERETQYF. In DNA, the CDR3 is TGTGCCAGCAGTTGGGGACAGGGTGAGCGGGAGACCCAGTACTTC.

The chain links TRBV5-1 to TRBJ2-7; tentatively, D is TRBD2 (7 bases). The CDR3 consists of 14 residues. In germline, CDR1 is SGHRS, CDR2 YFSETQ. Trimming stripped 1 base from V and 4 bases from J, with 12 bases between. CDR3: CASSLTGRAYEQYF. CDR3 DNA sequence: TGCGCCAGCAGCTTGACAGGGAGGGCGTACGAGCAGTACTTC.

The J gene is TRBJ2-7, the V gene TRBV4-1, with TRBD2 identical over 9 bases. Germline assignment: CDR1 MGHRA and CDR2 YSYEKL. The V segment lost 4 bases and the J segment 5 bases; nucleotides outside the gene matches: 12. The CDR3 has 16 residues. The CDR3 DNA sequence: TGCGCCAGCAGCCTTCGGACCGGGACTAGCTTGGACGAGCAGTACTTC. Translated: CASSLRTGTSLDEQYF.

This chain uses TRBV5-1 with TRBJ1-4; D unclear. Germline assignment: CDR1 SGHRS and CDR2 YFSETQ. The CDR3 contains 17 residues. Trimming took off 0 bases at V and 0 bases at J, with 12 bases between the two ends. CDR3 protein: CASSLVSGFATNEKLFF. The CDR3 DNA sequence: TGCGCCAGCAGCTTGGTCAGCGGGTTTGCAACTAATGAAAAACTGTTTTTT.

The V call is TRBV29-1, the J call TRBJ1-4, with TRBD1 as a possible D gene (6 bases). Trimming took off 6 bases at V and 8 bases at J, with 16 bases between the two ends. In germline, CDR1 is SQVTM, CDR2 ANQGSEA. This CDR3 spans 13 amino acids. The CDR3 spells CSVVRGVGEKLFF. As DNA, the CDR3 is TGCAGCGTGGTCAGGGGAGTAGGGGAAAAACTGTTTTTT.

The V call is TRBV30, the J call TRBJ2-5; 12 nucleotides match TRBD1. The CDR3 sequence is 17 residues long. Unmatched junction bases numbered 18, after V lost 2 bases and J lost 11 bases. Germline CDR1 GTSNPN, CDR2 SVGIG (reference sequence). This CDR3 is CAWSREGQGARSGEQYF. The CDR3 region has the DNA TGTGCCTGGAGTCGAGAGGGACAGGGGGCGCGATCGGGGGAGCAGTACTTC.

V usage is TRBV14 and J usage is TRBJ1-2; D perhaps matches TRBD1 (5 bases). This CDR3 has 12 residues. Trimming took 1 base from V and 5 from J, leaving 5 bases between them. CDR1 and CDR2 from the germline V gene are SGHDN and FVKESK. Written as DNA, the CDR3 is TGTGCCAGCAGCCAAGGGACATATGGCTACACCTTC. Encoded protein: CASSQGTYGYTF.